The clone carrying this T cell receptor beta chain was picked up many times. The data belong to a study of T cells in Graves' hyperthyroidism and ophthalmopathy. Researchers amplified the TCR beta CDR3 regions from RNA transcripts. During a first-round RT-PCR of the TCR CDR3, the HTBI primer set was used. MiXCR, applied by TCRdb to the multiplex PCR reads, yields one record per CDR3 protein. The table has roughly 280,000 distinct CDR3 sequences, approximately 17% seen once. Germline V lookup: CDR1 KGHSH, CDR2 LQKENI. V was cut by 4 bases and J by 1 base, with 15 bases left in between. The CDR3 totals 16 residues.

The receptor's source is a woman in her fifties or sixties with Graves' ophthalmopathy. What was sequenced was blood. The genes are TRBV18 and TRBJ2-3; possible D gene TRBD2, 6 bases. This chain's CDR3 is CASSLSSDGGTDTQYF. The CDR3 DNA is TGTGCCAGCTCACTCTCTAGCGACGGGGGCACAGATACGCAGTATTTT.